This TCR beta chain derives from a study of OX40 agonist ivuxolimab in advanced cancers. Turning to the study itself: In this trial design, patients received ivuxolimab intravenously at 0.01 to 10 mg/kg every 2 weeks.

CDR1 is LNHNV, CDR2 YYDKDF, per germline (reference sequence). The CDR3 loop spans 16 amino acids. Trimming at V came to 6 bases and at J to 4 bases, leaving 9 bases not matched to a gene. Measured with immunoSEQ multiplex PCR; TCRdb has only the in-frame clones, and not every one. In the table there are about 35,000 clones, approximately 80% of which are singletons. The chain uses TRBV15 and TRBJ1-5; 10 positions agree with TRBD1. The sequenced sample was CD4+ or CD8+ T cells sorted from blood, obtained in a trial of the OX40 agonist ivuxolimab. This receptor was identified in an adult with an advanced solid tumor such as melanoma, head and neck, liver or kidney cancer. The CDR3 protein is CATRGGGQGCNQPQHF. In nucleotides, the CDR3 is TGTGCCACCAGAGGTGGGGGACAGGGGTGTAATCAGCCCCAGCATTTT.